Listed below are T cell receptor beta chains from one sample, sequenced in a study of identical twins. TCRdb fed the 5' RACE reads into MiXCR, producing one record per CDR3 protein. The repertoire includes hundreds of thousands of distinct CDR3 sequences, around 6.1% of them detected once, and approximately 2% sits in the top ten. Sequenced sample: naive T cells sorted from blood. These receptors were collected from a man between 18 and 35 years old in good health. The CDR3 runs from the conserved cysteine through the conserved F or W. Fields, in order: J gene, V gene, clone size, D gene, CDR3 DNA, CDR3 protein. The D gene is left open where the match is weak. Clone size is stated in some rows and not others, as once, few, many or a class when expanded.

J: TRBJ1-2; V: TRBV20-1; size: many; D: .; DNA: TGCAGTGCTAGAGATCGAGGTGCGGGCTATGGCTACACCTTC; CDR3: CSARDRGAGYGYTF
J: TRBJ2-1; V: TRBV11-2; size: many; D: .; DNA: TGTGCCAGCAGCGGATCGGAGTACAATGAGCAGTTCTTC; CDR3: CASSGSEYNEQFF
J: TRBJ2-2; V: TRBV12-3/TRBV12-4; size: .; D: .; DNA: TGTGCCAGCATCAGACAGCTTTCGAACACCGGGGAGCTGTTTTTT; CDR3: CASIRQLSNTGELFF
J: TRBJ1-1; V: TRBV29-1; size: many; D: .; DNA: TGCAGCGTTGATCCCGGGGCTGAAGCTTTCTTT; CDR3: CSVDPGAEAFF
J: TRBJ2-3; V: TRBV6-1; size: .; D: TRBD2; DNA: TGTGCCAGCAGTCCTGCAGCGGGAGGTTTTATCACAGATACGCAGTATTTT; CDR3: CASSPAAGGFITDTQYF
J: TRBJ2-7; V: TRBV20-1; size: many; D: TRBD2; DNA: TGCAGTGCGAGGGGACTAGCCCTCGAGCAGTACTTC; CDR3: CSARGLALEQYF
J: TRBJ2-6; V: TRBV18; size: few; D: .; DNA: TGTGCCAGCTCACGGGCGGTGGCTCTGACTGGGGCCAACGTCCTGACTTTC; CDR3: CASSRAVALTGANVLTF
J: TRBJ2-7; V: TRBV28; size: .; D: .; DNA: TGTGCCAGCAGGGCCGGGGCCCGCAAGCAGTACTTC; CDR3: CASRAGARKQYF
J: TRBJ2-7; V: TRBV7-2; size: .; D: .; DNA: TGTGCCAGCAGCTTAGGCGCGGAGCCGTACTTC; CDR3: CASSLGAEPYF
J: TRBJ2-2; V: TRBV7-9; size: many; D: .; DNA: TGTGCCAGCAGCTTATCAGGGACTAACACCGGGGAGCTGTTTTTT; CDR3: CASSLSGTNTGELFF
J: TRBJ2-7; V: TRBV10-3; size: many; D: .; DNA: TGTGCCATCAGTGAGCGGCGACAGGTCTACGAGCAGTACTTC; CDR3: CAISERRQVYEQYF
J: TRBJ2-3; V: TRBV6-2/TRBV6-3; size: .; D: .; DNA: TGTGCCAGCAGTTCGATGCGATTGAGGAGCACAGATACGCAGTATTTT; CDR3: CASSSMRLRSTDTQYF
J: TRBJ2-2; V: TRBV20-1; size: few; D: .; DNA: TGCAGTGCTAGGAATACAGGGTCGGGCACCGGGGAGCTGTTTTTT; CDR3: CSARNTGSGTGELFF
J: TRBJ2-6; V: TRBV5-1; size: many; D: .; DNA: TGTGCCAGCAGTTTAGAAGGTTCTGGGGCCAACGTCCTGACTTTC; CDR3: CASSLEGSGANVLTF
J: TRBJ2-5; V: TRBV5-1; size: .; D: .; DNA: TGCGCCAGCAGCTTGGACGTCTTCAAGACCCAGTACTTC; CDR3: CASSLDVFKTQYF
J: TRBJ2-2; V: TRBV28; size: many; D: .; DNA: TGTGCCAGCAGTTTCGGAGAAACCGGGGAGCTGTTTTTT; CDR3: CASSFGETGELFF
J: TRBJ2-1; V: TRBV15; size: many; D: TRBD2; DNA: TGTGCCACCAGCACCCGAGGGACTAGCGGGAGGGCTTTAAATGAGCAGTTCTTC; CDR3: CATSTRGTSGRALNEQFF
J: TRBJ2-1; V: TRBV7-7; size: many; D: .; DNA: TGTGCCAGCAGCTTTACAGGAGACAATGAGCAGTTCTTC; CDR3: CASSFTGDNEQFF
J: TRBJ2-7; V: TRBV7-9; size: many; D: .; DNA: TGTGCCAGCAGCTTATTGGAGGGCGAGTACGAGCAGTACTTC; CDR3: CASSLLEGEYEQYF